Presented here are 14 T cell receptor beta chains from one specimen sequenced in a study of preoperative IRX-2 immunotherapy in early breast cancer. Specified treatment: preoperative locoregional IRX-2 cytokine immunotherapy. Clones were read by immunoSEQ multiplex PCR, and TCRdb kept only the in-frame ones, dropping some. The sample shows over 25,000 clones, 75% to 85% of them seen only once. The sequenced sample was lymph node tissue, obtained after IRX-2 immunotherapy. These receptors were collected from a human donor with breast cancer.

This clone was seen only a few times. The rearrangement joins TRBV7-1 to TRBJ1-1; TRBD1 matches at 9 bases. TRBV7-1 is labeled an ORF, and its function is uncertain. CDR3 length equals 14 residues. V lost 4 bases to trimming and J lost 4 bases; unmatched junction nucleotides: 4. DNA of the CDR3: TGTGCCAGCAGCTTACAGGGGGCGGGCACTGAAGCTTTCTTT. Translating gives CASSLQGAGTEAFF.

The genes are TRBV7-1 and TRBJ1-6; unclear D gene. TRBV7-1 is an ORF, with its function uncertain. V was cut by 5 bases and J by 7 bases, with 9 bases left in between. The CDR3 extends over 13 amino acids. The CDR3 protein is CASSALKNSPLHF. The CDR3 region has the DNA TGTGCCAGCAGCGCCCTGAAGAATTCACCCCTCCACTTT.

This clone was recorded a few times. The chain couples TRBV15 to TRBJ1-2; a weak D match, TRBD1 (5 bases). The CDR3 length is 17 residues. The V gene's germline CDR1 is LNHNV and CDR2 YYDKDF (reference sequence). V lost 0 bases and J 1 base, leaving 15 bases between the germline ends. CDR3 amino acids: CATSRDPDRRINYGYTF. The CDR3 region has the DNA TGTGCCACCAGCAGAGACCCCGACAGACGGATTAACTATGGCTACACCTTC.

The chain recombines TRBV29-1 with TRBJ2-5, with D perhaps TRBD1 (6 bases). This CDR3 spans 12 amino acids. Germline V lookup: CDR1 SQVTM, CDR2 ANQGSEA. V shed 6 bases and J shed 5 bases, with 13 bases lying between them. The DNA of the CDR3 is TGCAGCGTAGCAGGGGTCAGGGAGACCCAGTACTTC. As protein: CSVAGVRETQYF.

In DNA form, the CDR3 reads TGTGCCAGCTCACCTCGTAGGGACACTGAAGCTTTCTTT. Translating gives CASSPRRDTEAFF. The chain has TRBV18 and TRBJ1-1; D unresolved. The CDR3 sequence is 13 residues long. Trimming shortened V by 3 bases and J by 3 bases, and 8 bases separated the two germline ends. Germline values: CDR1 KGHSH, CDR2 LQKENI.

The chain joins TRBV28 to TRBJ1-2; unclear D gene. There are 12 residues in the CDR3. Germline assignment: CDR1 MDHEN and CDR2 SYDVKM. Trimming pared 4 bases from V and 6 bases from J, leaving 9 bases between. The CDR3 loop reads CASSSVGNGYTF. For the CDR3, the DNA is TGTGCCAGCAGTTCCGTCGGAAATGGCTACACCTTC.

The chain uses TRBV19 and TRBJ1-4; 10 bases match TRBD1. Germline-derived CDR1 and CDR2 are LNHDA and SQIVND (reference sequence). This CDR3 spans 15 amino acids. The ends lost 6 bases at V and 6 bases at J; junction bases unmatched: 7. In nucleotides, the CDR3 is TGTGCCAGTAGCGGATCCGGGACAGGGGATGAAAAACTGTTTTTT. Its translation: CASSGSGTGDEKLFF.

The chain couples TRBV19 to TRBJ1-2; 8 nucleotides match TRBD1. The germline V gene has CDR1 LNHDA and CDR2 SQIVND (reference sequence). Trimming removed 6 bases from V and 8 bases from J; junction bases left unmatched: 8. The CDR3 sequence is 13 residues long. DNA for the CDR3: TGTGCCAGTAGGGAACAGGGGGTTGGCGGCTACACCTTC. Residues: CASREQGVGGYTF.

V is TRBV19 and J is TRBJ2-4; D tentatively reads TRBD1 or TRBD2 (6 bases each). V was shortened by 3 bases and J by 5 bases, with 14 bases between the two germline ends. The germline CDR1 and CDR2 sequences are LNHDA and SQIVND (reference sequence). The CDR3 covers 15 residues. In DNA form, the CDR3 reads TGTGCCAGTAGTATGATTGACGGGGGCCAAAACATTCAGTACTTC. Protein: CASSMIDGGQNIQYF.

The rearrangement links TRBV5-1 to TRBJ1-5, with TRBD1 matching 7 bases. V lost 1 base to trimming and J lost 3 bases; unmatched junction nucleotides: 10. The CDR3 loop spans 17 amino acids. Germline V lookup: CDR1 SGHRS, CDR2 YFSETQ. The DNA of the CDR3 is TGCGCCAGCAGCTTGTTGCCTACCACAGGGGACAATCAGCCCCAGCATTTT. Translated, it gives CASSLLPTTGDNQPQHF.

The rearrangement uses TRBV10-2 and TRBJ1-2; D might be TRBD1 (5 bases). Per germline, CDR1 WSHSY and CDR2 SAAADI. The germline V and J ends were trimmed by 7 bases and 0 bases, with 24 bases remaining between them. The CDR3 loop spans 18 amino acids. The CDR3 DNA follows: TGCGCCAGCAAGTTACTGGGGCACAAGGGAGCCACTAACTATGGCTACACCTTC. This sequence encodes CASKLLGHKGATNYGYTF.

V is TRBV30 and J is TRBJ2-1, with 7 bases aligning to TRBD2. V was clipped by 2 bases and J by 8 bases; unmatched bases: 9. The CDR3 runs to 14 residues. The V gene's germline CDR1 is GTSNPN and CDR2 SVGIG (reference sequence). CDR3 DNA: TGTGCCTGGAGTATGGGGGGGAATTTGGATGAGCAGTTCTTC. This sequence encodes CAWSMGGNLDEQFF.

V gene TRBV6-8 combines with J gene TRBJ1-1, with D hard to call. CDR1 MNHGY and CDR2 SAAAGT come from the germline V gene. The CDR3 loop spans 12 amino acids. Trimming pared 2 bases from V and 7 bases from J, leaving 8 bases between. The CDR3, as DNA: TGTGCCAGCAGTTACATAGGCAGTGAAGCTTTCTTT. The encoded protein is CASSYIGSEAFF.

The chain is built from TRBV11-3 and TRBJ1-1, with D maybe TRBD1 (6 bases). CDR1 is SGHNT, CDR2 YENEEA, per germline. CDR3 length: 16 amino acids. V was trimmed by 5 bases and J by 2 bases, leaving 18 bases between them. The CDR3 DNA sequence: TGTGCCAGCAGCCATGTCACCGGGACACAAAACACTGAAGCTTTCTTT. Translation: CASSHVTGTQNTEAFF.